The 11 T cell receptor beta chains reported below all come from one sample, sequenced in a study of CD8+CD57+ T cells in acquired aplastic anemia. TCR beta VDJ and CDR3 were profiled, and genomic DNA was the template. TCRdb re-called the reads through MiXCR, storing one row per CDR3 protein. The data contain about 160,000 distinct CDR3 sequences, 40% to 50% of them singletons. Sequenced patients had shown CD8+CD57+ cell expansion by flow cytometry. Sequences were obtained from sorted CD4+, CD8+, or CD8+CD57+ T cells (not recorded which) from PBMCs. These receptors came from a human donor with aplastic anemia.

The V call is TRBV12-5, the J call TRBJ1-1, with unresolved D. Trimming took 4 bases from V and 4 from J, leaving 7 bases between them. CDR3 length: 12 amino acids. Germline V gene data show CDR1 as LGHNT and CDR2 as FRNRAP. In DNA form, the CDR3 reads TGTGCTAGTGGTTCCGGGGTCACTGAAGCTTTCTTT. Its translation is CASGSGVTEAFF.

The chain employs TRBV11-1 and TRBJ2-3, with 9 nucleotides matching TRBD2. Germline V gene data show CDR1 as SGHAT and CDR2 as FQDESV (reference sequence). The CDR3 loop spans 15 amino acids. Trimming took 3 bases from V and 3 from J; bases not matched to a gene: 4. DNA for the CDR3: TGTGCCAGCAGCTTTAGCGGGAGAAGAACAGATACGCAGTATTTT. Its protein is CASSFSGRRTDTQYF.

This clonotype has at least ten counts. This chain uses TRBV9 with TRBJ2-5; D might be TRBD2 (5 bases). In germline, CDR1 is SGDLS, CDR2 YYNGEE. This CDR3 contains 16 residues. Trimming cost V 1 base and J 4 bases, with 17 bases left between them. The DNA for the CDR3 is TGTGCCAGCAGCGTATTTCCGGACTCCACCGCAGAGACCCAGTACTTC. It codes for CASSVFPDSTAETQYF.

In this sample, this clonotype turned up many times. V and J are TRBV6-1 and TRBJ2-7; D remains unclear. This CDR3 comprises 12 residues. Trimming took off 4 bases at V and 2 bases at J, with 6 bases between the two ends. From germline, CDR1 is MNHNS and CDR2 SASEGT. The CDR3 DNA reads TGTGCCAGCAGTGTACAAACCTACGAGCAGTACTTC. Translation gives CASSVQTYEQYF.

The table lists this clonotype with many counts. The rearrangement uses TRBV6-5 and TRBJ2-1; 9 nucleotides line up with TRBD2. This CDR3 is built from 13 residues. From germline, CDR1 is MNHEY and CDR2 SVGAGI. V was clipped by 10 bases and J by 8 bases; unmatched bases: 9. CDR3 coding DNA: TGTGCCATTGGTGTAGCGGGAGTCGATGAGCAGTTCTTC. This translates into CAIGVAGVDEQFF.

This rearrangement joins TRBV30 to TRBJ2-1; D is ambiguous. CDR3 length equals 14 residues. Germline CDR1 and CDR2: GTSNPN and SVGIG (reference sequence). The V end was cut by 1 base, the J end by 8 bases, with 15 bases between. The CDR3 region has the DNA TGTGCCTGGAGTGGCCCCTCGGACCTCGATGAGCAGTTCTTC. This gives the protein CAWSGPSDLDEQFF.

Many counts were recorded for this clonotype. The rearrangement links TRBV5-8 to TRBJ2-3; no definite D call. The CDR3 covers 12 residues. In germline, CDR1 is SGHTS, CDR2 YDEGEE. V was pared by 3 bases and J by 1 base, with 3 bases between. The CDR3 protein is CASSSGTDTQYF. The CDR3 coding sequence is TGTGCCAGCAGCTCCGGCACAGATACGCAGTATTTT.

This chain links TRBV19 with TRBJ2-5, with 8 bases matching TRBD2. The CDR3 consists of 15 residues. After removal of 2 bases from V and 5 bases from J, the junction contained 7 bases not matched to a gene. The V gene's germline CDR1 is LNHDA and CDR2 SQIVND (reference sequence). The CDR3: CASSIIAGSIETQYF. CDR3 DNA: TGTGCCAGTAGTATAATAGCGGGGAGCATCGAGACCCAGTACTTC.

The genes are TRBV6-1 and TRBJ2-7; D may be TRBD1 or TRBD2 (5 bases each). The germline V gene has CDR1 MNHNS and CDR2 SASEGT. This CDR3 contains 15 residues. V was trimmed by 3 bases and J by 2 bases, leaving 14 bases between them. The CDR3 here is CASSDWETATYEQYF. CDR3 nucleotide sequence: TGTGCCAGCAGTGATTGGGAGACAGCAACCTACGAGCAGTACTTC.

A single count supports this clonotype. The V and J genes are TRBV10-3 and TRBJ2-2, with D uncertain. This CDR3 region has 12 residues. Germline V gene lookup returns CDR1 ENHRY and CDR2 SYGVKD. Trimming shortened V by 5 bases and J by 3 bases, and 4 bases separated the two germline ends. CDR3 DNA sequence: TGTGCCATCAGTCGGGACACCGGGGAGCTGTTTTTT. Amino acid sequence: CAISRDTGELFF.

This clonotype was seen only once. The chain is built from TRBV6-2 or TRBV6-3 and TRBJ1-6, with 7 bases fitting TRBD1. The CDR3 totals 18 residues. V lost 0 bases, J lost 7 bases, and 12 bases stayed unmatched. CDR1 MNHEY and CDR2 SVGEGT come from the germline V gene. CDR3 DNA sequence: TGTGCCAGCAGTTACTCACGCCCGGGGACAGCGTTAAATTCACCCCTCCACTTT. It yields the protein CASSYSRPGTALNSPLHF.